This T cell receptor beta chain was sequenced for a study of tumor-infiltrating lymphocytes in localized non-small cell lung cancer (dated by TCRdb to the early 2020s). In terms of the full investigation: Patients whose samples were collected after neoadjuvant chemotherapy, as well as both smokers and never-smokers and several histologies, were included in the cohort. Each patient provided resected tumor tissue plus uninvolved lung tissue from the same patient, with the uninvolved lung tissue described as non-adjacent to the tumor. TCR sequencing was one of several integrated assays, alongside flow cytometry, multiplex immunofluorescence, RNA-seq, exome sequencing and proteomics, applied to the same patients. The overall ICON cohort was composed of about 150 surgical patients with localized non-small cell lung cancer whose tumors were resected. For under 65 patients, immunoSEQ T-cell fraction was compared between paired tumor and uninvolved lung. What the study reported, not specific to this receptor: Different pieces of the same tissue were used for different assays, so technical variation could not be separated from intratumor heterogeneity. TCRbeta sequencing supported higher T cell infiltration in tumors than in uninvolved lung tissue, consistent with immunofluorescence CD3 counts. TCR-derived T-cell fraction did not differ between the flow cytometry-defined immunotypes IM1 (good prognosis) and IM2 (poor prognosis). Because assay coverage varied across patients depending on available tissue quantity, TCR sequencing was performed for only a subset of the cohort.

The CDR3, from cysteine to phenylalanine, totals 16 residues. CDR3 DNA is the only sequence kept; it has 48 bases, read in frame from the first base. CDR1 and CDR2 are read off the germline V gene (reference sequence) as LNHNV and YYDKDF. At the junction V is shortened by 1 base and J by 4 bases; bases outside the gene matches: 6. The count of this clone is one. The antigen this receptor binds is unknown. It has no much larger one-base neighbor in the sample; base qualities were not kept. The T-cell fraction in tumor and uninvolved lung tissue was provided by TCR sequencing with the immunoSEQ assay. The paper's data handling went like this. For survival analysis, patients were split into high (upper tertile) and low (lower two tertiles) T-cell fraction groups and compared by log-rank test. Paired tumor versus uninvolved lung differences in T-cell fraction were tested with a signed-rank test. Not all clones reach the TCRdb copy of this immuneACCESS table, which keeps in-frame sequences only. Checked studies attribute under half of the gap to unresolved V genes and leave the rest unexplained. That table gives V, J and clone size, and the DNA gave D and trimming. The sample table contains roughly 10,000 clones; only one count was recorded for around three fifths of them. Of the sample, approximately 11% is held by the ten largest clones.

The first patient joined ICON in April 2016, and enrollment wrapped up when the last patient was enrolled in late 2018. From a subcohort of some 80 patients, fresh tumor and matched uninvolved tissue were collected for in-depth immune analyses, including TCR sequencing. DNA isolated from bulk tissue, without cell sorting, was used for TCR sequencing. The receptor chain draws on TRBV15 and TRBJ2-7; the junction holds 11 bases that match TRBD1. The sequencing sample was made of uninvolved lung tissue not adjacent to the tumor. The clonotype comes from a human donor with non-small cell lung cancer. The sequenced DNA: TGTGCCACCAGCAGAGGACCGGGACAGGGGGTGTACGAGCAGTACTTC. This sequence encodes CATSRGPGQGVYEQYF. Here the CDR3 is joined to the reference TRBV15 and TRBJ2-7 genes, and the full variable domain is: DAMVIQNPRYQVTQFGKPVTLSCSQTLNHNVMYWYQQKSSQAPKLLFHYYDKDFNNEADTPDNFQSRRPNTSFCFLDIRSPGLGDTAMYLCATSRGPGQGVYEQYFGPGTRLTVT.